This TCR beta chain was sequenced during a study of CD8+CD57+ T cells in acquired aplastic anemia. Overall study: Mean yield of DNA from sorted CD4+ and CD8+ cells was around 3 ug.

TCR beta VDJ and CDR3 profiling used genomic DNA as template. TCRdb re-called the reads through MiXCR, storing one row per CDR3 protein. The data contain roughly 290,000 distinct CDR3 sequences, 45% to 65% of them singletons. The V gene's germline CDR1 is MGHRA and CDR2 YSYEKL. The length of the CDR3 is 15 residues. V was pared by 0 bases and J by 7 bases, with 3 bases of the junction left unmatched. Study-wide findings and caveats: Patients and controls shared about 30 CD8+ CDR3 sequences.

This clonotype was seen ten or more times. Its antigen is not identified. Patients selected for sequencing had displayed CD8+CD57+ cell expansion by flow cytometry. Acquired aplastic anemia of severe grade affected all patients. The chain recombines TRBV4-1 with TRBJ1-4; 9 nucleotides align to TRBD1. This sequence originates from a human donor with aplastic anemia. The source material was sorted CD4+, CD8+, or CD8+CD57+ T cells (not recorded which) from PBMCs. CDR3: CASSQEGQGGEKLFF. The CDR3 nucleotides read TGCGCCAGCAGCCAAGAGGGACAGGGTGGTGAAAAACTGTTTTTT.